The next 23 T cell receptor beta chains were all read from a single sample in a study of blood T cells in healthy people across ages. The second PCR ran 7 to 11 cycles with a sample-barcoded 5' primer and J-beta primers. TCRdb re-called the 5' RACE reads through MiXCR, storing one row per CDR3 protein. The top ten clones hold around 7.7% of a sample with around 1,500,000 distinct CDR3 sequences, roughly 28% of them seen once. Sequencing input: blood. Every receptor here comes from a woman aged 25-40 years in good health.

This clonotype was observed a few times. The V call is TRBV6-5, the J call TRBJ2-1; the match to TRBD2 covers 8 bases. Germline loops: CDR1 MNHEY, CDR2 SVGAGI. The J segment lost 5 bases and the V segment lost 7 bases, leaving 7 bases of the junction unmatched. This CDR3 has 14 amino acids. The CDR3 reads CASTSAGGDNEQFF. The CDR3 DNA reads TGTGCCAGCACCTCGGCGGGGGGAGACAATGAGCAGTTCTTC.

The J gene is TRBJ2-7, the V gene TRBV18; D perhaps matches TRBD1 (5 bases). The length of the CDR3 is 16 residues. Trimming stripped 3 bases from V and 1 base from J, with 16 bases between. Germline CDR1 and CDR2: KGHSH and LQKENI. The CDR3 DNA reads TGTGCCAGCTCACCGAGCAGTGGGGCAGGTTCCTACGAGCAGTACTTC. Protein sequence: CASSPSSGAGSYEQYF.

This clonotype was recorded many times. This chain links TRBV3-1 with TRBJ2-7; 12 bases are shared with TRBD1. Germline values: CDR1 LGHDT, CDR2 YNNKEL (reference sequence). The CDR3 is 15 residues long. V shed 6 bases and J 7 bases; nucleotides not matched to a gene: 10. CDR3 in amino acids: CASSPRDRGLGEQYF. CDR3 nucleotide sequence: TGTGCCAGCAGTCCGCGGGACAGGGGGCTAGGTGAGCAGTACTTC.

This clonotype was detected only a few times. This chain links TRBV9 with TRBJ1-1; a weak D match, TRBD1 (5 bases). The CDR3 spans 15 residues. The germline gives CDR1 SGDLS, CDR2 YYNGEE. V shed 6 bases and J shed 2 bases, with 17 bases lying between them. CDR3 bases: TGTGCCAGCATCCCCTTGGGGCAGCCTAACACTGAAGCTTTCTTT. Amino acid sequence: CASIPLGQPNTEAFF.

CDR3 in amino acids: CASSESGQGNQPQHF. The CDR3 DNA is TGCGCCAGCAGTGAGTCGGGACAGGGTAATCAGCCCCAGCATTTT. This chain links TRBV5-1 with TRBJ1-5; 9 bases agree with TRBD1. Per germline, CDR1 SGHRS and CDR2 YFSETQ. V lost 5 bases, J lost 4 bases, and 7 bases stayed unmatched. This CDR3 spans 15 amino acids.

This chain connects TRBV7-3 to TRBJ2-2, with D perhaps matching TRBD2 (6 bases). Germline CDR1 SGHTA, CDR2 FQGTGA. CDR3 length equals 15 residues. Trimming shortened V by 5 bases and J by 4 bases, and 14 bases separated the two germline ends. In DNA form, the CDR3 reads TGTGCCAGCAGCCTCGACGGGGGTGGCACCGGGGAGCTGTTTTTT. Translation gives CASSLDGGGTGELFF.

This clonotype has only a few counts. The chain has TRBV5-1 and TRBJ2-7; 8 nucleotides match TRBD2. Germline-derived CDR1 and CDR2 are SGHRS and YFSETQ. V shed 0 bases and J 7 bases; nucleotides not matched to a gene: 12. The CDR3 contains 16 residues. CDR3 bases: TGCGCCAGCAGCTTGGGCGGTAGCGGGGAGGTATATGAGCAGTACTTC. As protein: CASSLGGSGEVYEQYF. The full variable domain, its missing parts supplied by reference TRBV5-1 and TRBJ2-7, is KAGVTQTPRYLIKTRGQQVTLSCSPISGHRSVSWYQQTPGQGLQFLFEYFSETQRNKGNFPGRFSGRQFSNSRSEMNVSTLELGDSALYLCASSLGGSGEVYEQYFGPGTRLTVT.

This chain connects TRBV7-2 to TRBJ2-5; TRBD2 matches at 7 bases. CDR1 is SGHTA and CDR2 is FQGNSA in the germline V gene. The CDR3 covers 15 residues. V gave up 1 base and J gave up 3 bases; unmatched junction bases: 5. CDR3 region: CASSLGGGPKETQYF. The CDR3 nucleotides read TGTGCCAGCAGCTTAGGGGGAGGGCCAAAAGAGACCCAGTACTTC. The full variable domain, with the rest looked up from reference TRBV7-2 and TRBJ2-5, is GAGVSQSPSNKVTEKGKDVELRCDPISGHTALYWYRQSLGQGLEFLIYFQGNSAPDKSGLPSDRFSAERTGGSVSTLTIQRTQQEDSAVYLCASSLGGGPKETQYFGPGTRLLVL.

This clonotype occurred a few times. The chain links TRBV12-3 or TRBV12-4 to TRBJ2-2; TRBD2 matches 9 bases. The CDR3 contains 17 residues. Trimming cost V 6 bases and J 2 bases; bases outside gene matches: 10. This CDR3 is CASSPTGLATNTGELFF. In DNA, the CDR3 is TGTGCCAGCAGCCCAACTGGACTAGCGACTAACACCGGGGAGCTGTTTTTT.

The chain is built from TRBV29-1 and TRBJ2-5; D not resolved. This CDR3 has 13 amino acids. V shed 4 bases and J shed 2 bases, with 11 bases lying between them. The germline V gene encodes CDR1 SQVTM and CDR2 ANQGSEA. The CDR3 loop is CSVAVLPQETQYF. The CDR3 bases are TGCAGCGTTGCGGTCCTTCCTCAAGAGACCCAGTACTTC.

Regarding this clonotype: A read error may produce the germline difference seen at one junction end. The J gene is TRBJ2-6, the V gene TRBV5-1; 9 positions match TRBD1. The CDR3 has 15 residues. Germline V gives CDR1 SGHRS, CDR2 YFSETQ. CDR3 protein: CASRDRGSGASVLTF. The CDR3 nucleotides read TGCGCCAGCAGGGACAGGGGTTCGGGGGCCAGCGTCCTGACTTTC.

In this sample, this clonotype turned up a few times. The V and J genes are TRBV7-8 and TRBJ2-1, with D perhaps matching TRBD1 (6 bases). The CDR3 length is 17 residues. From germline, CDR1 is SGHVS and CDR2 FQNEAQ. Trimming left V 5 bases short and J 6 bases short, with 23 bases between. The CDR3 here is CASSPNVLDSWFNEQFF. Here the CDR3 DNA reads TGTGCCAGCAGCCCCAACGTGCTGGACAGTTGGTTCAATGAGCAGTTCTTC. The full variable domain, completed using reference TRBV7-8 and TRBJ2-1, is GAGVSQSPRYKVAKRGQDVALRCDPISGHVSLFWYQQALGQGPEFLTYFQNEAQLDKSGLPSDRFFAERPEGSVSTLKIQRTQQEDSAVYLCASSPNVLDSWFNEQFFGPGTRLTVL.

The V and J genes are TRBV5-1 and TRBJ1-1, with D perhaps matching TRBD1 (5 bases). CDR1 is SGHRS, CDR2 YFSETQ, per germline. Trimming removed 0 bases from V and 7 bases from J, with 10 bases in between. This CDR3 region has 13 residues. CDR3 sequence: CASSLDGAGEAFF. Written as DNA, the CDR3 is TGCGCCAGCAGCTTGGACGGGGCAGGTGAAGCTTTCTTT.

In its sample, this clonotype was seen a few times. In DNA, the CDR3 is TGTGCCAGCACAGGCGGAGATACGCAGTATTTT. Translation gives CASTGGDTQYF. The chain links TRBV9 to TRBJ2-3; unclear D gene. Looked up from germline, CDR1 is SGDLS and CDR2 is YYNGEE. Trimming took 6 bases from V and 5 from J, leaving 7 bases between them. This CDR3 spans 11 amino acids.

Comments on this clonotype: It may be a read error: a sequence one base away is much more abundant. The J gene is TRBJ2-1, the V gene TRBV6-5; D is unclear. The assigned J gene may be wrong: the sequence end matches TRBJ2-7 better. The V gene's germline CDR1 is MNHEY and CDR2 SVGAGI. The CDR3 has 16 residues. CDR3 sequence (DNA): TGTGCCAGCAGTTACTCCGGCGCCAGCTCCTACAATGAGCAGTACTTC. Translating it yields CASSYSGASSYNEQYF.

This clonotype appeared a few times. The chain uses TRBV3-1 and TRBJ1-2; weak D call: TRBD1 (5 bases). Germline CDR1 LGHDT, CDR2 YNNKEL (reference sequence). This CDR3 contains 17 residues. V was cut by 0 bases and J by 2 bases, with 16 bases left in between. The CDR3, as DNA: TGTGCCAGCAGCCAAGAAAGACGGGGCAGGGACAACTATGGCTACACCTTC. It specifies CASSQERRGRDNYGYTF.

This clonotype came up many times. The V call is TRBV12-3 or TRBV12-4, the J call TRBJ2-7; no clear D. This CDR3 is 14 amino acids long. The V end was cut by 3 bases, the J end by 5 bases, with 14 bases between. This chain's CDR3 is CASSFIGSAHEQYF. CDR3 in DNA: TGTGCCAGCAGTTTCATCGGCTCAGCTCACGAGCAGTACTTC.

This clonotype was picked up a small number of times. The chain has TRBV9 and TRBJ1-5; D unresolved. There are 15 residues in the CDR3. The V and J ends lost 4 bases and 6 bases respectively, with 17 bases between them. Looked up from germline, CDR1 is SGDLS and CDR2 is YYNGEE. CDR3 sequence reads: CASSPSGRGIQPQHF. CDR3 DNA sequence: TGTGCCAGCAGCCCGAGCGGACGGGGAATTCAGCCCCAGCATTTT.

This chain connects TRBV19 to TRBJ2-3, with D unresolved. The CDR3 has 15 residues. V lost 3 bases to trimming and J lost 0 bases, with 10 bases between them. The V gene's germline CDR1 is LNHDA and CDR2 SQIVND (reference sequence). The CDR3 coding sequence is TGTGCCAGTAGTATGCAGTCGGCAAGCACAGATACGCAGTATTTT. This codes for CASSMQSASTDTQYF.

This clonotype was detected many times. The V call is TRBV5-1, the J call TRBJ2-7; D is ambiguous. Germline lookup yields CDR1 SGHRS and CDR2 YFSETQ. With 0 bases removed from V and 8 bases from J, the gap between germline ends came to 21 bases. The CDR3 has 16 residues. This CDR3 reads CASSLGRVVPPDQQYF. In DNA, the CDR3 is TGCGCCAGCAGCTTGGGTCGTGTAGTCCCACCCGATCAGCAGTACTTC.

The chain is built from TRBV13 and TRBJ2-1; the match to TRBD2 covers 10 bases. V lost 5 bases to trimming and J lost 6 bases; unmatched junction nucleotides: 10. This CDR3 region has 16 residues. CDR1 is PRHDT and CDR2 is FYEKMQ in the germline V gene (reference sequence). CDR3 protein: CASSPAGGLTGNEQFF. The CDR3 DNA follows: TGTGCCAGCAGCCCAGCGGGGGGGCTTACGGGCAATGAGCAGTTCTTC.

In the case of this clonotype: Just one base apart from a much larger clone, this may be a read error. Here the CDR3 reads CAISKRQGASYEQYF. In DNA form, the CDR3 reads TGTGCCATCAGTAAGAGACAGGGGGCATCCTACGAGCAGTACTTC. V usage is TRBV10-3 and J usage is TRBJ2-7; 10 bases are a match to TRBD1. Germline V gives CDR1 ENHRY, CDR2 SYGVKD. The CDR3 sequence is 15 residues long. Trimming removed 5 bases from V and 1 base from J; junction bases left unmatched: 5.

In its sample, this clonotype was seen a few times. The V call is TRBV7-9, the J call TRBJ1-3; D uncertain. CDR1 is SEHNR, CDR2 FQNEAQ, per germline (reference sequence). The CDR3 covers 15 residues. The germline V and J ends were trimmed by 5 bases and 2 bases, with 13 bases remaining between them. CDR3 region: CASSNLGVTGNTIYF. The CDR3 region has the DNA TGTGCCAGCAGCAATCTCGGGGTAACTGGAAACACCATATATTTT.